The rows below give T cell receptor beta chains drawn from one sample of a study of blood T cells in healthy people across ages. In TCRdb, the 5' RACE reads were re-called with MiXCR into one record per CDR3 protein. Of about 570,000 distinct CDR3 sequences in the sample, 25% to 30% were seen once. Sequenced input: blood. Receptor source: a woman in her 70s in good health. Both conserved end residues are part of each CDR3. Fields, in order: CDR3 protein, CDR3 DNA, J gene, clone size, D gene, V gene. The D gene is left open where the match is weak. Only some rows state a clone size, as once, few, many or a class for expanded clones.

CDR3aa: CASTVGVGIRYTF; CDR3nt: TGTGCCAGCACCGTTGGGGTTGGGATACGCTACACCTTC; j_gene: TRBJ1-2; abundance: -; d_gene: -; v_gene: TRBV5-6
CDR3aa: CAWGIQLTGELFF; CDR3nt: TGTGCCTGGGGAATTCAGCTCACCGGGGAGCTGTTTTTT; j_gene: TRBJ2-2; abundance: -; d_gene: -; v_gene: TRBV30
CDR3aa: CKGRSATNEKLFF; CDR3nt: TGCAAGGGCCGGAGTGCAACTAATGAAAAACTGTTTTTT; j_gene: TRBJ1-4; abundance: -; d_gene: -; v_gene: TRBV20-1
CDR3aa: CATTPRNTGELFF; CDR3nt: TGTGCCACCACCCCCAGGAACACCGGGGAGCTGTTTTTT; j_gene: TRBJ2-2; abundance: -; d_gene: -; v_gene: TRBV15
CDR3aa: CASTGLAKETQYF; CDR3nt: TGTGCCAGCACCGGACTAGCGAAAGAGACCCAGTACTTC; j_gene: TRBJ2-5; abundance: -; d_gene: TRBD2; v_gene: TRBV6-2/TRBV6-3
CDR3aa: CSGRTGSNYGYTF; CDR3nt: TGCAGCGGCCGGACAGGCTCTAACTATGGCTACACCTTC; j_gene: TRBJ1-2; abundance: few; d_gene: TRBD1; v_gene: TRBV29-1
CDR3aa: CSVDRANEQFF; CDR3nt: TGCAGCGTTGACAGGGCCAATGAGCAGTTCTTC; j_gene: TRBJ2-1; abundance: -; d_gene: -; v_gene: TRBV29-1
CDR3aa: CASSWGADNYGYTF; CDR3nt: TGTGCCAGCTCATGGGGGGCCGATAACTATGGCTACACCTTC; j_gene: TRBJ1-2; abundance: -; d_gene: -; v_gene: TRBV18
CDR3aa: CASSLIQGAETQYF; CDR3nt: TGTGCCAGCAGTTTAATCCAGGGGGCAGAGACCCAGTACTTC; j_gene: TRBJ2-5; abundance: -; d_gene: TRBD1; v_gene: TRBV12-3/TRBV12-4
CDR3aa: CASSARGTSGAYEQYF; CDR3nt: TGTGCCAGCAGCGCCCGCGGGACTAGCGGGGCCTACGAGCAGTACTTC; j_gene: TRBJ2-7; abundance: few; d_gene: TRBD2; v_gene: TRBV7-2
CDR3aa: CASSSRTGSQGVAFF; CDR3nt: TGCGCCAGCAGCTCGCGTACAGGATCTCAGGGTGTGGCTTTCTTT; j_gene: TRBJ1-1; abundance: few; d_gene: -; v_gene: TRBV5-1
CDR3aa: CSARRLAGNDETQYF; CDR3nt: TGCAGTGCTAGAAGACTAGCGGGTAATGATGAGACCCAGTACTTC; j_gene: TRBJ2-5; abundance: -; d_gene: TRBD2; v_gene: TRBV20-1
CDR3aa: CSVYQGLNTEAFF; CDR3nt: TGCAGCGTTTATCAGGGGTTGAACACTGAAGCTTTCTTT; j_gene: TRBJ1-1; abundance: -; d_gene: -; v_gene: TRBV29-1
CDR3aa: CASSHLGAPTDTQYF; CDR3nt: TGTGCCAGCAGCCATCTAGGGGCGCCAACAGATACGCAGTATTTT; j_gene: TRBJ2-3; abundance: few; d_gene: -; v_gene: TRBV9